These 24 T cell receptor beta chains were sequenced from one sample in a study of T cell changes during pregnancy in multiple sclerosis. The method was immunoSEQ multiplex PCR; TCRdb's version includes in-frame clones alone and lacks a portion of them. The sample yields fewer than 30,000 clones, approximately 90% seen once. The source material was CD8+ T cells from peripheral blood mononuclear cells, sampled before pregnancy. The source of these receptors is a female donor with multiple sclerosis, enrolled in a pregnancy study.

The sample holds one count of this clone. The CDR3 reads CASSQFGGTETQYF. The CDR3 nucleotides read TGCGCCAGCAGCCAGTTTGGCGGGACAGAGACCCAGTACTTC. The chain employs TRBV4-1 and TRBJ2-5; the D gene is possibly TRBD2 (6 bases). Trimming took 3 bases from V and 4 from J, leaving 12 bases between them. This CDR3 spans 14 amino acids. CDR1 and CDR2 (germline): MGHRA, YSYEKL.

This clone was detected only once. The CDR3 spells CASSSRGNYGYTF. DNA for the CDR3: TGTGCCAGCAGCTCCCGCGGGAACTATGGCTACACCTTC. The chain links TRBV13 to TRBJ1-2; D unclear. V was trimmed by 4 bases and J by 2 bases, leaving 8 bases between them. The germline V gene encodes CDR1 PRHDT and CDR2 FYEKMQ (reference sequence). The CDR3 has 13 residues.

This chain connects TRBV9 to TRBJ1-1; D unresolved. V gave up 0 bases and J gave up 1 base, with 13 bases separating them. Germline V CDR1 and CDR2: SGDLS, YYNGEE. The CDR3 has 16 amino acids. The CDR3 protein is CASSVGGAWRNTEAFF. DNA of the CDR3: TGTGCCAGCAGCGTAGGAGGAGCATGGCGGAACACTGAAGCTTTCTTT.

In DNA, the CDR3 is TGTGCCAGCAGCGTAGAGCCGGGACTAGCGGGAGTAACCCACGAGCAGTACTTC. Its translation is CASSVEPGLAGVTHEQYF. The rearrangement uses TRBV9 and TRBJ2-7; TRBD2 aligns across 14 bases. CDR3 length: 18 amino acids. Germline-derived CDR1 and CDR2 are SGDLS and YYNGEE. J lost 5 bases, V lost 0 bases, and 10 bases had no gene match.

The chain recombines TRBV15 with TRBJ1-6; D gene ambiguous. Germline CDR1 and CDR2: LNHNV and YYDKDF (reference sequence). V was shortened by 8 bases and J by 10 bases, with 15 bases between the two germline ends. The CDR3 length is 13 residues. CDR3: CATAERGASPLHF. DNA of the CDR3: TGTGCCACCGCAGAGCGGGGTGCCTCACCCCTCCACTTT. Complete variable domain (other parts from reference TRBV15 and TRBJ1-6): DAMVIQNPRYQVTQFGKPVTLSCSQTLNHNVMYWYQQKSSQAPKLLFHYYDKDFNNEADTPDNFQSRRPNTSFCFLDIRSPGLGDTAMYLCATAERGASPLHFGNGTRLTVT.

In its sample, this clone was seen a few times. The rearrangement joins TRBV30 to TRBJ2-5, with D perhaps matching TRBD1 (5 bases). The CDR3 spans 13 residues. The V end lost 0 bases, the J end lost 7 bases, and 12 bases lay between the germline ends. Germline CDR1 reads GTSNPN; CDR2 reads SVGIG (reference sequence). The CDR3 DNA follows: TGTGCCTGGAGTGTGTCTCAGGGCGGGACCCAGTACTTC. It specifies CAWSVSQGGTQYF. The full variable domain, completed using reference TRBV30 and TRBJ2-5, is SQTIHQWPATLVQPVGSPLSLECTVEGTSNPNLYWYRQAAGRGLQLLFYSVGIGQISSEVPQNLSASRPQDRQFILSSKKLLLSDSGFYLCAWSVSQGGTQYFGPGTRLLVL.

The chain links TRBV9 to TRBJ2-7; the D is unclear. Germline V CDR1 and CDR2: SGDLS, YYNGEE. Trimming removed 0 bases from V and 1 base from J, with 8 bases in between. There are 14 residues in the CDR3. CDR3: CASSVVGRSYEQYF. In nucleotides, the CDR3 is TGTGCCAGCAGCGTAGTGGGCAGGTCCTACGAGCAGTACTTC.

The genes are TRBV4-1 and TRBJ1-1; D is unclear. This CDR3 region has 14 residues. Trimming left V 1 base short and J 1 base short, with 7 bases between. Per germline, CDR1 MGHRA and CDR2 YSYEKL. In nucleotides, the CDR3 is TGCGCCAGCAGCCAAGCGAGGAGGAACACTGAAGCTTTCTTT. Residues: CASSQARRNTEAFF.

The chain links TRBV7-6 to TRBJ2-1; TRBD1 might be the D (6 bases). The germline gives CDR1 SGHVS, CDR2 FNYEAQ. The CDR3 sequence is 13 residues long. Trimming shortened V by 5 bases and J by 6 bases, and 11 bases separated the two germline ends. CDR3 nucleotide sequence: TGTGCCAGCAGCCAGGGGTATATCAATGAGCAGTTCTTC. Its translation: CASSQGYINEQFF.

This chain connects TRBV5-1 to TRBJ2-4; possibly TRBD2 for D (5 bases). CDR3 length: 20 amino acids. Germline V lookup: CDR1 SGHRS, CDR2 YFSETQ. V shed 4 bases and J shed 1 base, with 27 bases lying between them. Here the CDR3 reads CASSKNPWASGIEAKNIQYF. DNA for the CDR3: TGCGCCAGCAGCAAGAACCCTTGGGCCTCGGGGATAGAGGCCAAAAACATTCAGTACTTC. The full variable domain, with the rest looked up from reference TRBV5-1 and TRBJ2-4, is KAGVTQTPRYLIKTRGQQVTLSCSPISGHRSVSWYQQTPGQGLQFLFEYFSETQRNKGNFPGRFSGRQFSNSRSEMNVSTLELGDSALYLCASSKNPWASGIEAKNIQYFGAGTRLSVL.

V is TRBV7-9 and J is TRBJ1-1; 8 positions match TRBD1. With 4 bases clipped from V and 1 base from J, the junction kept 5 bases outside the gene matches. The CDR3 contains 15 residues. CDR1 and CDR2 from the germline V gene are SEHNR and FQNEAQ (reference sequence). CDR3 bases: TGTGCCAGCAGCTATCGTCAGGGGGCGAACACTGAAGCTTTCTTT. This translates into CASSYRQGANTEAFF.

This chain connects TRBV5-1 to TRBJ1-2; 9 nucleotides match TRBD1. The CDR3 runs 18 residues. CDR1 and CDR2 (germline): SGHRS, YFSETQ. J lost 0 bases, V lost 6 bases, and 15 bases had no gene match. The CDR3 is CASKPRDRDELANYGYTF. The CDR3 region has the DNA TGCGCCAGCAAACCCCGGGACAGGGACGAACTTGCTAACTATGGCTACACCTTC.

CDR3 amino acids: CASSLAGGSSYNEQFF. The CDR3 nucleotides are TGCGCCAGCAGCTTGGCCGGGGGTAGCTCCTACAATGAGCAGTTCTTC. The chain uses TRBV5-1 and TRBJ2-1; a weak D match, TRBD2 (6 bases). Germline V gives CDR1 SGHRS, CDR2 YFSETQ. V was cut by 0 bases and J by 0 bases, with 10 bases left in between. The CDR3 totals 16 residues.

V usage is TRBV4-2 and J usage is TRBJ2-7; D unresolved. V was clipped by 0 bases and J by 4 bases, with 13 bases between them. CDR3 length: 15 residues. Germline loops: CDR1 LGHNA, CDR2 YNFKEQ. CDR3 amino acids: CASSQEESLRYEQYF. The CDR3 DNA follows: TGTGCCAGCAGCCAAGAGGAGTCACTGAGGTACGAGCAGTACTTC.

The chain has TRBV5-1 and TRBJ2-1, with 8 positions matching TRBD2. After removal of 4 bases from V and 6 bases from J, the junction contained 27 bases not matched to a gene. The V gene's germline CDR1 is SGHRS and CDR2 YFSETQ. CDR3 length: 21 residues. CDR3 bases: TGCGCCAGCAGCCCCGCCGCGGGACTAGGTTCCTCCGGGAGGGCCGTCAATGAGCAGTTCTTC. This encodes CASSPAAGLGSSGRAVNEQFF.

The CDR3 here is CASSQDPGWSTGELFF. The DNA for the CDR3 is TGCGCCAGCAGCCAAGATCCAGGGTGGAGCACCGGGGAGCTGTTTTTT. This chain links TRBV4-1 with TRBJ2-2, with a tentative D call TRBD1 (5 bases). The CDR3 loop spans 16 amino acids. Germline V lookup: CDR1 MGHRA, CDR2 YSYEKL. V was pared by 0 bases and J by 4 bases, with 12 bases between.

The rearrangement uses TRBV7-9 and TRBJ2-3, with D perhaps matching TRBD1 (5 bases). The germline V and J ends were trimmed by 5 bases and 3 bases, with 9 bases remaining between them. Germline V gene lookup returns CDR1 SEHNR and CDR2 FQNEAQ (reference sequence). CDR3 length: 13 amino acids. The CDR3 DNA reads TGTGCCAGCAGCCCGACAGAAACAGATACGCAGTATTTT. This gives the protein CASSPTETDTQYF.

The V and J genes are TRBV4-1 and TRBJ2-1; the match to TRBD2 covers 8 bases. V lost 1 base and J lost 8; bases outside the gene matches: 13. CDR3 length: 17 amino acids. Germline assignment: CDR1 MGHRA and CDR2 YSYEKL. As DNA, the CDR3 is TGCGCCAGCAGCCAAGGGGGTAGCGGGATCCTAGTGGATGAGCAGTTCTTC. Its translation is CASSQGGSGILVDEQFF.

This chain joins TRBV21-1 and TRBJ2-7; the D call TRBD1 from the table was never checked on the DNA. TRBV21-1 is given as a pseudogene. This CDR3 has 14 amino acids. The CDR3 bases are TGTGCCAGCACGACGGGACACTCGGTCTACGAGCAGTACTTC. Translating gives CASTTGHSVYEQYF.

This chain links TRBV6-1 with TRBJ2-1, with 7 bases that match TRBD2. Germline V gene data show CDR1 as MNHNS and CDR2 as SASEGT. The ends lost 2 bases at V and 3 bases at J; junction bases unmatched: 7. This CDR3 comprises 16 residues. CDR3 loop: CASSELGGVLYNEQFF. The CDR3 DNA follows: TGTGCCAGCAGTGAACTGGGGGGGGTACTCTACAATGAGCAGTTCTTC.

The chain is built from TRBV5-1 and TRBJ2-1; tentative D call: TRBD2 (6 bases). V was pared by 2 bases and J by 4 bases, with 10 bases between. CDR1 and CDR2 (germline): SGHRS, YFSETQ. CDR3 length: 14 residues. CDR3 region: CASSFWGVYNEQFF. The CDR3 DNA reads as TGCGCCAGCAGCTTTTGGGGGGTGTACAATGAGCAGTTCTTC.

The rearrangement uses TRBV6-5 and TRBJ2-2, with 10 bases aligning to TRBD1. The J segment lost 7 bases and the V segment lost 6 bases, leaving 8 bases of the junction unmatched. Looked up from germline, CDR1 is MNHEY and CDR2 is SVGAGI. CDR3 size: 15 residues. The CDR3 sequence: CASSVRDRGIGELFF. The CDR3 DNA follows: TGTGCCAGCAGCGTCCGGGACAGGGGTATCGGGGAGCTGTTTTTT.

CDR3 sequence: CASSQAGTGSSYEQYF. CDR3 bases: TGTGCCAGCAGCCAAGCCGGGACAGGGAGCTCCTACGAGCAGTACTTC. The V and J genes are TRBV14 and TRBJ2-7, with 9 bases identical to TRBD1. CDR1 and CDR2 (germline): SGHDN, FVKESK. J was trimmed by 0 bases and V by 1 base; bases with no gene match: 4. This CDR3 spans 16 amino acids. Based on the CDR3 plus reference TRBV14 and TRBJ2-7, the full variable domain is EAGVTQFPSHSVIEKGQTVTLRCDPISGHDNLYWYRRVMGKEIKFLLHFVKESKQDESGMPNNRFLAERTGGTYSTLKVQPAELEDSGVYFCASSQAGTGSSYEQYFGPGTRLTVT.

The CDR3 region has the DNA TGTGCCAGCAGCGTAGCCGGACAGGTTCTACCGAATTCACCCCTCCACTTT. Its protein is CASSVAGQVLPNSPLHF. This chain connects TRBV9 to TRBJ1-6; 7 bases match TRBD1. Germline CDR1 SGDLS, CDR2 YYNGEE. V dropped 0 bases and J dropped 7; count of bases not matched to a gene: 10. This CDR3 comprises 17 residues.